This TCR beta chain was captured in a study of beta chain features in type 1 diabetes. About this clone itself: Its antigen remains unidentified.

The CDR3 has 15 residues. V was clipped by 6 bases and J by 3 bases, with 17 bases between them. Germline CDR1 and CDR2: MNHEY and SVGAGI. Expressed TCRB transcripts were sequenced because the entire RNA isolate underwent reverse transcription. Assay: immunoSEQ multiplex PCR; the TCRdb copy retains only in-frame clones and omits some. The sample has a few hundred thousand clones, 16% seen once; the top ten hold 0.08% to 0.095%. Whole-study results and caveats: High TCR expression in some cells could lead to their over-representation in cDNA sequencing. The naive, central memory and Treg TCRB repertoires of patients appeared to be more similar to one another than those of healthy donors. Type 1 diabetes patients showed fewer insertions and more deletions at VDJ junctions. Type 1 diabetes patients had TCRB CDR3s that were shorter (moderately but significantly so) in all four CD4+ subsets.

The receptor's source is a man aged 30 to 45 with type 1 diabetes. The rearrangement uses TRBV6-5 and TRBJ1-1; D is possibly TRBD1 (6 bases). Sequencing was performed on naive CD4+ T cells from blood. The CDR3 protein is CASSPGQPSYTEAFF. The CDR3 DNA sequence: TGTGCCAGCAGCCCCGGACAGCCCTCATACACTGAAGCTTTCTTT.